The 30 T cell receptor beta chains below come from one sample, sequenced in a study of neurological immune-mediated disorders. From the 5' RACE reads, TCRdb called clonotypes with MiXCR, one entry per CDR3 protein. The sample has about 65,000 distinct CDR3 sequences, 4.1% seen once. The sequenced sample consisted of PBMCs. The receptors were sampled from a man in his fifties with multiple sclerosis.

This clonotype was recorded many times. The CDR3 nucleotides are TGTGCCAGCAGCTTTAGGGGCGGACGCTCCTACAATGAGCAGTTCTTC. It translates to CASSFRGGRSYNEQFF. This chain links TRBV11-2 with TRBJ2-1, with D perhaps TRBD1 (5 bases). V was trimmed by 3 bases and J by 0 bases, leaving 12 bases between them. This CDR3 contains 16 residues. Germline-derived CDR1 and CDR2 are SGHAT and FQNNGV.

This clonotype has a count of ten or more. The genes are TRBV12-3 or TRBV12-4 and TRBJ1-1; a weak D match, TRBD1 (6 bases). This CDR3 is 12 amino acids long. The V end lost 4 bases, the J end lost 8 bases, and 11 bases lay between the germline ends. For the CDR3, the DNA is TGTGCCAGCAGTTACGGACAGTTCGAAGCTTTCTTT. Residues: CASSYGQFEAFF.

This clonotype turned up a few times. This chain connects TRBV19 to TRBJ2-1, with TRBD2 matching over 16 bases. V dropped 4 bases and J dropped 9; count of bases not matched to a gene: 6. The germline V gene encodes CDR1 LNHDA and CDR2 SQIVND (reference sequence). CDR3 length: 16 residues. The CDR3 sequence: CASSTGLAGGQVEQFF. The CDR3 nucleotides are TGTGCCAGTAGTACGGGACTAGCGGGGGGGCAGGTTGAGCAGTTCTTC. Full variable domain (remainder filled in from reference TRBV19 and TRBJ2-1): DGGITQSPKYLFRKEGQNVTLSCEQNLNHDAMYWYRQDPGQGLRLIYYSQIVNDFQKGDIAEGYSVSREKKESFPLTVTSAQKNPTAFYLCASSTGLAGGQVEQFFGPGTRLTVL.

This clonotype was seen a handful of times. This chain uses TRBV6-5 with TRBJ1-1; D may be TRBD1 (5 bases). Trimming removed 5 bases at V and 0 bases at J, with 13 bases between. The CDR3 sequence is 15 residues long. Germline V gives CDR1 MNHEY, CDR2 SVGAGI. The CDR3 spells CASSPSMGVNTEAFF. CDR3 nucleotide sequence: TGTGCCAGCAGTCCCAGTATGGGGGTGAACACTGAAGCTTTCTTT.

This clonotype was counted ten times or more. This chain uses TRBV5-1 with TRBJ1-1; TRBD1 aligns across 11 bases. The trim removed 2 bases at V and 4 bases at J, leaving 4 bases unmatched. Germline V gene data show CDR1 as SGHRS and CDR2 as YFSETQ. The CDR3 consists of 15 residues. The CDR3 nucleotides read TGCGCCAGCAGCTTCACCGGGACAGGGGGCACTGAAGCTTTCTTT. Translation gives CASSFTGTGGTEAFF.

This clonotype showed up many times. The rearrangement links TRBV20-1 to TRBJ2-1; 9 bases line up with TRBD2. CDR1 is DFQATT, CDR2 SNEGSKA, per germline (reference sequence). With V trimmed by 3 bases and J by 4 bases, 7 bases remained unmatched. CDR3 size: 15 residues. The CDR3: CSARSLAGRYNEQFF. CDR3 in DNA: TGCAGTGCTAGGAGCCTAGCGGGGAGATACAATGAGCAGTTCTTC.

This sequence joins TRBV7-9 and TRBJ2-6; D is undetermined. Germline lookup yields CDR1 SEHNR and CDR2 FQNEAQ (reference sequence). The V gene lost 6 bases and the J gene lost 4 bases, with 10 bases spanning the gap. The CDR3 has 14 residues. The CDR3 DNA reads TGTGCCAGCAGGGCCGGTGGGGGGGCCAACGTCCTGACTTTC. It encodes CASRAGGGANVLTF. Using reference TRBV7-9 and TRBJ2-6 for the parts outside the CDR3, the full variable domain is DTGVSQNPRHKITKRGQNVTFRCDPISEHNRLYWYRQTLGQGPEFLTYFQNEAQLEKSRLLSDRFSAERPKGSFSTLEIQRTEQGDSAMYLCASRAGGGANVLTFGAGSRLTVL.

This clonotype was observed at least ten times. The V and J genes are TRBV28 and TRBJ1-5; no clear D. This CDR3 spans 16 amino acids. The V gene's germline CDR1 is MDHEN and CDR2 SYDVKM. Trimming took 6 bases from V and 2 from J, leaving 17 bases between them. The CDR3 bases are TGTGCCAGCAGCATCCCTTACCGGGGAGGCAATCAGCCCCAGCATTTT. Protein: CASSIPYRGGNQPQHF.

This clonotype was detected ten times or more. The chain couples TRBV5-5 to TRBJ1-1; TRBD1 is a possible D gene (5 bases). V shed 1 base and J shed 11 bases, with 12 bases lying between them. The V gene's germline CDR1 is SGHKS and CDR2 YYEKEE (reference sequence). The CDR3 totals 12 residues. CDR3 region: CASSLPSDTAFF. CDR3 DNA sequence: TGTGCCAGCAGCTTGCCGTCGGACACGGCTTTCTTT.

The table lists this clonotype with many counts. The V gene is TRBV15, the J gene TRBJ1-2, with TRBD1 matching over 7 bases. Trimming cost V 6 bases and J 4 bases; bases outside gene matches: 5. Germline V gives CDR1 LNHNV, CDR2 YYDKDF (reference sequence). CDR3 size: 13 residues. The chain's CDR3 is CATRAGGAYGYTF. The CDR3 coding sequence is TGTGCCACCAGGGCAGGGGGGGCCTATGGCTACACCTTC.

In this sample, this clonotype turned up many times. The CDR3 sequence is CSVTPRTAGYGYTF. The CDR3 DNA reads TGCAGCGTAACCCCGCGGACAGCGGGCTATGGCTACACCTTC. The chain couples TRBV29-1 to TRBJ1-2; possibly TRBD1 for D (6 bases). The CDR3 length is 14 residues. Trimming removed 6 bases at V and 4 bases at J, with 18 bases between. The germline V gene has CDR1 SQVTM and CDR2 ANQGSEA.

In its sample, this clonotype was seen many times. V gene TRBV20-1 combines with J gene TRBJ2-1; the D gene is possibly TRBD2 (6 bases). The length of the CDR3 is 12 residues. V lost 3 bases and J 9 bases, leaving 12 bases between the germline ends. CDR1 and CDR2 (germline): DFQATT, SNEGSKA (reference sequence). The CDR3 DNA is TGCAGTGCTAGCGGGAGCTTCGGTGAGCAGTTCTTC. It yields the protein CSASGSFGEQFF.

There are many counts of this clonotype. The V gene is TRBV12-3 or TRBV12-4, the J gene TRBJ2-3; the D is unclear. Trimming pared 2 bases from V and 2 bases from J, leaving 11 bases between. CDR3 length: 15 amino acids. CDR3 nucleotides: TGTGCCAGCAGTTTATTCCAGGCACACACAGATACGCAGTATTTT. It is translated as CASSLFQAHTDTQYF.

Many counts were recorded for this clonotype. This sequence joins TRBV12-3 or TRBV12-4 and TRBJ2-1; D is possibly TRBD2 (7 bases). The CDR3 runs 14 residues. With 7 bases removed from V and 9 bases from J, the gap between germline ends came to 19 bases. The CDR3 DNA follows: TGTGCCAGCACCCAAATGGGGGGGGGCGTTGAGCAGTTCTTC. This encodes CASTQMGGGVEQFF.

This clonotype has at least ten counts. The DNA for the CDR3 is TGTGCCAGCAGCCCATCCGGGACAGGGGCCAGGGGTGAAAAACTGTTTTTT. It is translated as CASSPSGTGARGEKLFF. The chain joins TRBV27 to TRBJ1-4, with 10 positions matching TRBD1. Looked up from germline, CDR1 is MNHEY and CDR2 is SMNVEV (reference sequence). V lost 6 bases to trimming and J lost 7 bases; unmatched junction nucleotides: 14. The CDR3 is made up of 17 amino acids.

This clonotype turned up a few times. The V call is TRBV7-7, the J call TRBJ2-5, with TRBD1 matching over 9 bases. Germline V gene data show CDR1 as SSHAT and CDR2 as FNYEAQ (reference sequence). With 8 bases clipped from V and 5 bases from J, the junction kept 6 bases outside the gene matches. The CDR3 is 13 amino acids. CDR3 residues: CASGTGPYETQYF. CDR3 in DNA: TGTGCCAGCGGGACAGGGCCATACGAGACCCAGTACTTC.

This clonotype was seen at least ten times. The DNA for the CDR3 is TGTGCCAGCAGTTACTCAGCAGTCAACTATGGCTACACCTTC. It encodes CASSYSAVNYGYTF. V usage is TRBV6-5 and J usage is TRBJ1-2; no clear D gene. The CDR3 runs 14 residues. Per the germline V gene, CDR1 is MNHEY and CDR2 is SVGAGI. V was pared by 0 bases and J by 2 bases, with 7 bases between.

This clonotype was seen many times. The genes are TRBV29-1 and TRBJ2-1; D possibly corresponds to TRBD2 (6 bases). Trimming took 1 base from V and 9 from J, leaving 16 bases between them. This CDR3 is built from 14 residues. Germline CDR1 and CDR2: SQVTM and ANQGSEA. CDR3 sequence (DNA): TGCAGCGTTGAAGGTCCGACTAGTGACGGTGAGCAGTTCTTC. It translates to CSVEGPTSDGEQFF.

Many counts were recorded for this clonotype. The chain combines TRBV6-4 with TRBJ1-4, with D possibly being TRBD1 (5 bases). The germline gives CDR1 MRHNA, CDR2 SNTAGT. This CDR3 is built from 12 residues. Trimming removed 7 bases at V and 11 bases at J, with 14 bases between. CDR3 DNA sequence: TGTGCCAGCACCGCGACAGATGCTAAACTGTTTTTT. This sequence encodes CASTATDAKLFF.

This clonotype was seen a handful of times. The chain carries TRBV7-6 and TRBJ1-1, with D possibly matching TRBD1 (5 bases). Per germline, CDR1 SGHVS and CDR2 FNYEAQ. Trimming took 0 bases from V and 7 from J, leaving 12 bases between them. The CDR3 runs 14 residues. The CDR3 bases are TGTGCCAGCAGCTTAGCGCTAGGGGCGATTGAAGCTTTCTTT. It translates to CASSLALGAIEAFF.

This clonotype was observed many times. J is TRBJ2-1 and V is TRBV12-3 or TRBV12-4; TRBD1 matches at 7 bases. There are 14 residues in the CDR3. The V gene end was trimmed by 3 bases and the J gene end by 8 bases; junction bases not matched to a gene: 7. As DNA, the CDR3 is TGTGCCAGCAGTTTTGAGGGACAGTTCGATGAGCAGTTCTTC. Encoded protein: CASSFEGQFDEQFF.

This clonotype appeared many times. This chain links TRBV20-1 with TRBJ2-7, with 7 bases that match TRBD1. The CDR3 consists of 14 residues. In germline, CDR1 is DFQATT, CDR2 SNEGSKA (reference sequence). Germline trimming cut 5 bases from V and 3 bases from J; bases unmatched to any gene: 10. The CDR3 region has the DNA TGCAGTGCTTCCGGGACAGCGGTAAACTACGAGCAGTACGTC. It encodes CSASGTAVNYEQYV.

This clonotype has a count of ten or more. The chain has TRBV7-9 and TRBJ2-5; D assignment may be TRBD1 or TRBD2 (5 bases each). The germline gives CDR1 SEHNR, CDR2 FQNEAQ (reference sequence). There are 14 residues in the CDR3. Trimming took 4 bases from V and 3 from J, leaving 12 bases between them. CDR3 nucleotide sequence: TGTGCCAGCAGCTCCGGGACCCCGGAAGAGACCCAGTACTTC. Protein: CASSSGTPEETQYF.

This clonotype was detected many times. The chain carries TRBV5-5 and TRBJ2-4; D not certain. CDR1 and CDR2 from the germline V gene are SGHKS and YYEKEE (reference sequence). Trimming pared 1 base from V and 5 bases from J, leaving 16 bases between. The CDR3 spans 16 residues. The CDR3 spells CASSLTWGTNQNIQYF. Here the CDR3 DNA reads TGTGCCAGCAGCTTGACCTGGGGAACTAATCAAAACATTCAGTACTTC.

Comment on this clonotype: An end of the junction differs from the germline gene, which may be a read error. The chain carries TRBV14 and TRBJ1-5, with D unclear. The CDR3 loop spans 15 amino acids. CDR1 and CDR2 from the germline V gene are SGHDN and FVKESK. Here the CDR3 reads CASSRIIYSNQPQNF. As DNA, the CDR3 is TGTGCCAGCAGCCGAATAATTTATAGCAATCAGCCCCAGAATTTT. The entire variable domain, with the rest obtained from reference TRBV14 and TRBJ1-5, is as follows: EAGVTQFPSHSVIEKGQTVTLRCDPISGHDNLYWYRRVMGKEIKFLLHFVKESKQDESGMPNNRFLAERTGGTYSTLKVQPAELEDSGVYFCASSRIIYSNQPQNFGDGTRLSIL.

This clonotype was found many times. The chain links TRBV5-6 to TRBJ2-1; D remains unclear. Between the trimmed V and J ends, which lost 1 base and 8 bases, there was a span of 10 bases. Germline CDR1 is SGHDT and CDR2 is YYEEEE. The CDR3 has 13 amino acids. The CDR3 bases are TGTGCCAGCAGCTTGCTGAATATTGATGAGCAGTTCTTC. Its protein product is CASSLLNIDEQFF.

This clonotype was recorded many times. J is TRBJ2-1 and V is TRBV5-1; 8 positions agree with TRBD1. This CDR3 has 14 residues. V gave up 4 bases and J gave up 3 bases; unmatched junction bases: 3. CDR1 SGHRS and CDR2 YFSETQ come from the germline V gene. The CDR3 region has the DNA TGCGCCAGCAGCCTCGGACAGGGCTACAATGAGCAGTTCTTC. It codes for CASSLGQGYNEQFF.

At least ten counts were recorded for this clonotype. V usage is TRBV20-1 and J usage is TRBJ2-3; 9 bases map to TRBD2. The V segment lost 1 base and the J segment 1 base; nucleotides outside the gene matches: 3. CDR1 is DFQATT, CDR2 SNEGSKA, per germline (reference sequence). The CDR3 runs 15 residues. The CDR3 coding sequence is TGCAGTGCTAGAGTTGTAGCGGGGGGCACAGATACGCAGTATTTT. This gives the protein CSARVVAGGTDTQYF.

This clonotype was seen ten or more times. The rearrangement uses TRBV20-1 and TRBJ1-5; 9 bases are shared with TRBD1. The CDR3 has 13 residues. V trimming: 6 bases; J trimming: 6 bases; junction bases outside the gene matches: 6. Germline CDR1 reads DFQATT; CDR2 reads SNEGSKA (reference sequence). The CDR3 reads CSASGQGSQPQHF. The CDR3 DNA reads TGCAGTGCCTCCGGACAGGGGAGTCAGCCCCAGCATTTT.

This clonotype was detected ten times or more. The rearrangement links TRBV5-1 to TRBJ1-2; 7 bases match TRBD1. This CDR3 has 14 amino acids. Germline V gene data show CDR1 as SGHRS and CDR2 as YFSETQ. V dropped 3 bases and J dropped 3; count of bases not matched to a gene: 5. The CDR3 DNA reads TGCGCCAGCAGCTGGGGTGACAGGGACTATGGCTACACCTTC. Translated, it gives CASSWGDRDYGYTF.